The 5 T cell receptor beta chains listed next were all sequenced from one sample in a study of T cell responses to AZD1222 COVID-19 vaccine. Repertoires were generated with immunoSEQ multiplex PCR, while TCRdb's copy carries only in-frame clones and drops some. The sample has roughly 80,000 clones, around 90% seen once; the top ten hold 5.2%. The sequencing here drew on peripheral blood, taken on day 0 of AZD1222 vaccination. Receptor source: an adult in good health.

V is TRBV28 and J is TRBJ2-2; D perhaps matches TRBD1 (6 bases). V was shortened by 4 bases and J by 3 bases, with 9 bases between the two germline ends. This CDR3 is 14 amino acids long. The germline V gene encodes CDR1 MDHEN and CDR2 SYDVKM. The CDR3 DNA sequence: TGTGCCAGCAGTTCCGGACAGCACACCGGGGAGCTGTTTTTT. Translated: CASSSGQHTGELFF.

The V and J genes are TRBV6-2 or TRBV6-3 and TRBJ2-5; 11 positions agree with TRBD2. The junction had 9 bases not matched to a gene; V was cut back by 4 bases and J by 5 bases. Looked up from germline, CDR1 is MNHEY and CDR2 is SVGEGT. The CDR3 sequence is 16 residues long. This CDR3 is CASSSTGLAVWETQYF. Written as DNA, the CDR3 is TGTGCCAGCAGTTCCACGGGACTAGCGGTCTGGGAGACCCAGTACTTC.

This chain connects TRBV2 to TRBJ2-7; D may be TRBD1 (6 bases). The V gene's germline CDR1 is SNHLY and CDR2 FYNNEI. This CDR3 contains 15 residues. Trimming took 6 bases from V and 2 from J, leaving 17 bases between them. CDR3 protein: CASSTPGQGPYEQYF. The CDR3 DNA is TGTGCCAGCAGCACACCGGGACAAGGGCCCTACGAGCAGTACTTC.

The gene calls are TRBV28 and TRBJ1-1, with D hard to call. Germline loops: CDR1 MDHEN, CDR2 SYDVKM. The CDR3 is 15 residues long. Trimming cost V 4 bases and J 0 bases, with 12 bases left between them. CDR3 DNA sequence: TGTGCCAGCAGTTCCCACCAAACCATGAACACTGAAGCTTTCTTT. Translated: CASSSHQTMNTEAFF.

This rearrangement joins TRBV9 to TRBJ1-3, with no clear D. CDR1 is SGDLS, CDR2 YYNGEE, per germline. The CDR3 covers 14 residues. The ends were cut back, 0 bases at V and 1 base at J, with 5 bases in the middle. In nucleotides, the CDR3 is TGTGCCAGCAGCGTAGTGACTTCTGGAAACACCATATATTTT. Translation: CASSVVTSGNTIYF.